The 11 T cell receptor beta chains below were found in one sample sequenced in a study of blood T cell repertoires in COVID-19. Only in-frame clones appear in the TCRdb table, and some are missing; sequencing was by immunoSEQ multiplex PCR. The sample has over 150,000 clones; around nine tenths are singletons. Sequences were obtained from peripheral blood. The receptors come from a woman in her 70s with COVID-19, enrolled during active disease.

This chain links TRBV18 with TRBJ2-6, with TRBD1 identical over 9 bases. The V gene's germline CDR1 is KGHSH and CDR2 LQKENI. The CDR3 sequence is 17 residues long. V shed 6 bases and J 4 bases; nucleotides not matched to a gene: 10. CDR3 nucleotide sequence: TGTGCCAGCTCTCGCCTTGACAGGGGGGCCGGGGCCAACGTCCTGACTTTC. Protein sequence: CASSRLDRGAGANVLTF. The full variable domain, in which reference TRBV18 and TRBJ2-6 provide the parts outside the CDR3, is NAGVMQNPRHLVRRRGQEARLRCSPMKGHSHVYWYRQLPEEGLKFMVYLQKENIIDESGMPKERFSAEFPKEGPSILRIQQVVRGDSAAYFCASSRLDRGAGANVLTFGAGSRLTVL.

DNA of the CDR3: TGTGCCAGCAGACCTCGGGGGGTTGGGAGTGGCTACACCTTC. Translating it yields CASRPRGVGSGYTF. This chain connects TRBV28 to TRBJ1-2, with D tentatively TRBD1 (5 bases). Trimming pared 6 bases from V and 7 bases from J, leaving 18 bases between. Germline CDR1 reads MDHEN; CDR2 reads SYDVKM. This CDR3 region has 14 residues.

The chain employs TRBV10-3 and TRBJ1-5, with TRBD1 as a possible D gene (6 bases). The CDR3 has 17 residues. Trimming left V 0 bases short and J 1 base short, with 13 bases between. Germline V CDR1 and CDR2: ENHRY, SYGVKD. The CDR3 DNA sequence: TGTGCCATCAGTGAGTCTAGTGGGGGGGCAAGCAATCAGCCCCAGCATTTT. Translating gives CAISESSGGASNQPQHF.

The chain carries TRBV30 and TRBJ1-4; D gene uncertain. V lost 1 base and J lost 3, with 9 bases in between. The CDR3 has 14 amino acids. Germline loops: CDR1 GTSNPN, CDR2 SVGIG (reference sequence). CDR3 in DNA: TGTGCCTGGAGTGAAGGGCGGGCTAATGAAAAACTGTTTTTT. Translation gives CAWSEGRANEKLFF.

The rearrangement joins TRBV5-1 to TRBJ1-1; maybe TRBD1 (5 bases). The CDR3 has 16 residues. Germline lookup yields CDR1 SGHRS and CDR2 YFSETQ. V lost 3 bases and J 1 base, leaving 16 bases between the germline ends. The DNA of the CDR3 is TGCGCCAGCAGCTACGGGCTGGGAGGGGAGAACACTGAAGCTTTCTTT. Its translation is CASSYGLGGENTEAFF.

The chain uses TRBV7-2 and TRBJ1-1; perhaps TRBD1 as D (6 bases). The CDR3 has 14 amino acids. The germline V gene has CDR1 SGHTA and CDR2 FQGNSA. Trimming left V 6 bases short and J 2 bases short, with 13 bases between. CDR3 coding DNA: TGTGCCAGCAGACCCCCACAGGGAAACACTGAAGCTTTCTTT. The encoded protein is CASRPPQGNTEAFF.

This clone was counted between two and nine times. V gene TRBV7-2 combines with J gene TRBJ1-1; no reliable D call. The germline gives CDR1 SGHTA, CDR2 FQGNSA. The CDR3 extends over 14 amino acids. The V gene lost 5 bases and the J gene lost 0 bases, with 10 bases spanning the gap. Here the CDR3 reads CASSPSNMNTEAFF. In DNA, the CDR3 is TGTGCCAGCAGCCCGTCGAACATGAACACTGAAGCTTTCTTT.

The gene calls are TRBV25-1 and TRBJ1-6; D gene ambiguous. Germline V gives CDR1 MGHDK, CDR2 SYGVNS. Trimming took off 6 bases at V and 6 bases at J, with 18 bases between the two ends. CDR3 size: 16 residues. The CDR3 sequence is CASRSGGLLRNSPLHF. CDR3 in DNA: TGTGCCAGCAGGTCAGGAGGGTTACTCCGTAATTCACCCCTCCACTTT.

The V call is TRBV7-9, the J call TRBJ2-7; 8 bases line up with TRBD2. Germline CDR1 is SEHNR and CDR2 is FQNEAQ (reference sequence). V dropped 3 bases and J dropped 2; count of bases not matched to a gene: 3. The CDR3 covers 14 residues. The CDR3 spells CASSLAGGTYEQYF. The DNA for the CDR3 is TGTGCCAGCAGCTTGGCGGGAGGTACCTACGAGCAGTACTTC.

On this clone: The sample has other DNA sequences that encode this CDR3 too. The chain combines TRBV19 with TRBJ2-5; 7 bases map to TRBD1. Germline CDR1 is LNHDA and CDR2 is SQIVND (reference sequence). The CDR3 contains 13 residues. Unmatched junction bases numbered 2, after V lost 3 bases and J lost 4 bases. For the CDR3, the DNA is TGTGCCAGTAGTATCCCAGGGGGAGAGACCCAGTACTTC. Translating gives CASSIPGGETQYF.

The chain recombines TRBV27 with TRBJ2-3; D is uncertain. The CDR3 is 11 amino acids. Germline V lookup: CDR1 MNHEY, CDR2 SMNVEV (reference sequence). V was pared by 7 bases and J by 6 bases, with 8 bases between. The CDR3 protein is CASIKLDTQYF. Here the CDR3 DNA reads TGTGCCAGCATCAAACTGGATACGCAGTATTTT.